This T cell receptor beta chain was captured by sequencing in a study of blood T cell repertoires in COVID-19. Study at large: COVID-19 samples from acute and convalescent phases originated in the United States, Italy and Spain. T cells, B-cell-depleted T cells, or PBMCs provided the cDNA or gDNA that served as material.

This CDR3 has 17 residues. V gave up 5 bases and J gave up 0 bases, with 17 bases separating them. In germline, CDR1 is SGHAT, CDR2 FQNNGV. Sequenced by immunoSEQ multiplex PCR; TCRdb stores in-frame clones only, minus some. The repertoire consists of 250,000 to 350,000 clones, with roughly 84% occurring once and the leading ten covering more than 1.1%. The chain combines TRBV11-2 with TRBJ1-3; tentatively, D is TRBD1 (5 bases). The clonotype originates from a human donor with COVID-19, enrolled during active disease. The donor label of this sample is uncertain. Sequencing was performed on peripheral blood. The CDR3 is CASSHSFWGPSGNTIYF. In nucleotides, the CDR3 is TGTGCCAGCAGCCACTCTTTTTGGGGCCCCTCTGGAAACACCATATATTTT.